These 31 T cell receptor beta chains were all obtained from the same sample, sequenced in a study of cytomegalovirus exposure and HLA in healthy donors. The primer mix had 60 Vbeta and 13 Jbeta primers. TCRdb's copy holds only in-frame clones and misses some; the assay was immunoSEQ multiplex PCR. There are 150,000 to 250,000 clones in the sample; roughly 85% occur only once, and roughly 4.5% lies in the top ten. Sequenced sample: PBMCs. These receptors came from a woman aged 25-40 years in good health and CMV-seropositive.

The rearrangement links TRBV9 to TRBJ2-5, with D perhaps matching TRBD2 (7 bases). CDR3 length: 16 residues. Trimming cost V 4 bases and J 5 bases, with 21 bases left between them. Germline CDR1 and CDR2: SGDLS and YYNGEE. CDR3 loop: CASSLGGGRPGETQYF. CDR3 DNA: TGTGCCAGCAGCCTGGGCGGGGGCCGCCCAGGGGAGACCCAGTACTTC. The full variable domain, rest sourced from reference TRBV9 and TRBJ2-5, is DSGVTQTPKHLITATGQRVTLRCSPRSGDLSVYWYQQSLDQGLQFLIQYYNGEERAKGNILERFSAQQFPDLHSELNLSSLELGDSALYFCASSLGGGRPGETQYFGPGTRLLVL.

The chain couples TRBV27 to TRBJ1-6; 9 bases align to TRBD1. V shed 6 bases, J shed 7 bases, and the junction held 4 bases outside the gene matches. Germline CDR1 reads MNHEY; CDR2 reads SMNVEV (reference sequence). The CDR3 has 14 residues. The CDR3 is CASSLGQGNSPLHF. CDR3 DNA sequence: TGTGCCAGCAGCCTAGGACAGGGGAATTCACCCCTCCACTTT.

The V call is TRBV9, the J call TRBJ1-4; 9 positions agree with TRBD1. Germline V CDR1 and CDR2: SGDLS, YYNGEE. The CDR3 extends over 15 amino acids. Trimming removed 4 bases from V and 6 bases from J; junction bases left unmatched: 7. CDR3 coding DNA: TGTGCCAGCAGCCGAGAGACAGGGGGTGATGAAAAACTGTTTTTT. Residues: CASSRETGGDEKLFF.

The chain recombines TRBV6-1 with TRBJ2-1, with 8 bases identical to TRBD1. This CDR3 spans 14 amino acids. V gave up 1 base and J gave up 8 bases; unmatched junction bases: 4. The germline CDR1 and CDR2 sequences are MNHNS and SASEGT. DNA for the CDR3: TGTGCCAGCAGTGAAGAAGCAGGGGGCTATGAGCAGTTCTTC. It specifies CASSEEAGGYEQFF.

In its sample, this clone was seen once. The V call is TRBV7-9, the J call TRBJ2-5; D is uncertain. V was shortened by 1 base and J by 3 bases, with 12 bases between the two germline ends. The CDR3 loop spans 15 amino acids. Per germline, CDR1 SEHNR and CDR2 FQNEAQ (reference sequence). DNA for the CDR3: TGTGCCAGCAGCTTAGGGAGCCGGCCAGAAGAGACCCAGTACTTC. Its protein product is CASSLGSRPEETQYF. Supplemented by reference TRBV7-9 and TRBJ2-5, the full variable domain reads DTGVSQNPRHKITKRGQNVTFRCDPISEHNRLYWYRQTLGQGPEFLTYFQNEAQLEKSRLLSDRFSAERPKGSFSTLEIQRTEQGDSAMYLCASSLGSRPEETQYFGPGTRLLVL.

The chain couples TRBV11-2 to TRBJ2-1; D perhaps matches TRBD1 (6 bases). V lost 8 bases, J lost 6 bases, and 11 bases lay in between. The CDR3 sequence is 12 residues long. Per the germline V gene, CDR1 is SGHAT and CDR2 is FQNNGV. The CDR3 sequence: CASRQGSNEQFF. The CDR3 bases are TGTGCCAGCCGTCAGGGGTCCAATGAGCAGTTCTTC.

Here the CDR3 DNA reads TGTGCCACCAGCAGAGTGGGACAGGAAATCACTGAAGCTTTCTTT. Protein product: CATSRVGQEITEAFF. The J gene is TRBJ1-1, the V gene TRBV15; 8 nucleotides align to TRBD1. The CDR3 sequence is 15 residues long. V trimming: 1 base; J trimming: 4 bases; junction bases outside the gene matches: 5. CDR1 is LNHNV, CDR2 YYDKDF, per germline (reference sequence). Drawing the rest from reference TRBV15 and TRBJ1-1, the complete variable domain is DAMVIQNPRYQVTQFGKPVTLSCSQTLNHNVMYWYQQKSSQAPKLLFHYYDKDFNNEADTPDNFQSRRPNTSFCFLDIRSPGLGDTAMYLCATSRVGQEITEAFFGQGTRLTVV.

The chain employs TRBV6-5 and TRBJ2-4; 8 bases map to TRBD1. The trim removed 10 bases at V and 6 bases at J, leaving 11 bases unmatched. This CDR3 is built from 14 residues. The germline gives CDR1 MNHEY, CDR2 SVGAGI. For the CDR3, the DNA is TGTGCCATCGCCCCCTCAGGGGGCACAAACATTCAGTACTTC. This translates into CAIAPSGGTNIQYF.

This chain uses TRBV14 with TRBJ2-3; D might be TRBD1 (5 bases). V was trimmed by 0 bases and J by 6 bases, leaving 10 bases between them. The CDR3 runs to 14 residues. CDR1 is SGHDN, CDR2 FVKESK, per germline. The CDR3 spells CASSQERGLDTQYF. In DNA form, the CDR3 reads TGTGCCAGCAGCCAAGAAAGGGGATTGGATACGCAGTATTTT. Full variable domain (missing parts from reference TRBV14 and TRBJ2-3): EAGVTQFPSHSVIEKGQTVTLRCDPISGHDNLYWYRRVMGKEIKFLLHFVKESKQDESGMPNNRFLAERTGGTYSTLKVQPAELEDSGVYFCASSQERGLDTQYFGPGTRLTVL.

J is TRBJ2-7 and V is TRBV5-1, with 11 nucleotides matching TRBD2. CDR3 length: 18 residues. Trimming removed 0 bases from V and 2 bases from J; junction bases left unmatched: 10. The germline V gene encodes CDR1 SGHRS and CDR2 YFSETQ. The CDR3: CASSLGLASGRLTYEQYF. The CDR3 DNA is TGCGCCAGCAGCTTGGGTTTGGCTAGCGGGAGGTTAACCTACGAGCAGTACTTC.

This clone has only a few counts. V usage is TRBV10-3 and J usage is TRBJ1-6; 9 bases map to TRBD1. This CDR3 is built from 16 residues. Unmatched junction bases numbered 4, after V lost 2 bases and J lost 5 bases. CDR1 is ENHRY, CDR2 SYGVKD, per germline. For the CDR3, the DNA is TGTGCCATCAGTGAGCGGGACAGGGTGGATAATTCACCCCTCCACTTT. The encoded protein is CAISERDRVDNSPLHF.

The CDR3 region has the DNA TGTGCCAGCAGCTTAGGCCTGACAGGAGGTGGAAACACCATATATTTT. The encoded protein is CASSLGLTGGGNTIYF. The chain has TRBV13 and TRBJ1-3; tentatively, D is TRBD1 (6 bases). The CDR3 runs 16 residues. Germline lookup yields CDR1 PRHDT and CDR2 FYEKMQ (reference sequence). V dropped 0 bases and J dropped 3 bases, with 12 bases sitting between them.

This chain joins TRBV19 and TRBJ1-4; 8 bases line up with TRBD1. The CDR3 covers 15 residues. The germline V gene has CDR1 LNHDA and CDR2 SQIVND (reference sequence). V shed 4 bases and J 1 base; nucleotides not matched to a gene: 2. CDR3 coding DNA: TGTGCCAGTAGTAGCGGACAGGGAACTAATGAAAAACTGTTTTTT. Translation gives CASSSGQGTNEKLFF.

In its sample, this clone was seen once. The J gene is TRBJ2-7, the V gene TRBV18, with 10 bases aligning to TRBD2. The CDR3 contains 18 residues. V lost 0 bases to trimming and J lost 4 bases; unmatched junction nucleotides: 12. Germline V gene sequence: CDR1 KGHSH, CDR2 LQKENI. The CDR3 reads CASSPPTISSGRTYEQYF. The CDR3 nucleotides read TGTGCCAGCTCACCACCTACAATATCTAGCGGGAGAACGTACGAGCAGTACTTC.

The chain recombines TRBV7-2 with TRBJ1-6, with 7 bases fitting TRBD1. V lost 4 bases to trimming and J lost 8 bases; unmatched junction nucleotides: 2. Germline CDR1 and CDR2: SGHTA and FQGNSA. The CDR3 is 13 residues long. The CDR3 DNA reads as TGTGCCAGCAGCTCGCAGGGGGATTCACCCCTCCACTTT. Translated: CASSSQGDSPLHF.

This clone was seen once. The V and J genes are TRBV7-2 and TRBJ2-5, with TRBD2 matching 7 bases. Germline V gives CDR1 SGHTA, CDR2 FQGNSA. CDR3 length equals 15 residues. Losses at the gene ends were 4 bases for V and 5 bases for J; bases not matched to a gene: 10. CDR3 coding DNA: TGTGCCAGCAGCTCGAGCGGGGCTACCGGGGAGACCCAGTACTTC. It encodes CASSSSGATGETQYF.

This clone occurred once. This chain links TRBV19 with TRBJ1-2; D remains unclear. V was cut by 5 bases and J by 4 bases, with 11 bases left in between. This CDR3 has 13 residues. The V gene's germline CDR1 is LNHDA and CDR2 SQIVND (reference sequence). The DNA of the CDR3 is TGTGCCAGTAGTCCAGATATAACCTATGGCTACACCTTC. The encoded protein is CASSPDITYGYTF.

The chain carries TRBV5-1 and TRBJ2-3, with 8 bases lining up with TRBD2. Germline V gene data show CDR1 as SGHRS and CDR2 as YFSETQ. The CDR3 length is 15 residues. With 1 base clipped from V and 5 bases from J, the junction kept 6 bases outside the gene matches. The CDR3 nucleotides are TGCGCCAGCAGCTTGACGCCGGGGGGGCAAGATACGCAGTATTTT. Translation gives CASSLTPGGQDTQYF.

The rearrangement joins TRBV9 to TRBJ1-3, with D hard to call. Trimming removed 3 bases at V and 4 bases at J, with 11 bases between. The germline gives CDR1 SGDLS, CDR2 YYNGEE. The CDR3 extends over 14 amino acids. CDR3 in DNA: TGTGCCAGCAGCGCCGAACTGAGGGGAAACACCATATATTTT. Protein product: CASSAELRGNTIYF.

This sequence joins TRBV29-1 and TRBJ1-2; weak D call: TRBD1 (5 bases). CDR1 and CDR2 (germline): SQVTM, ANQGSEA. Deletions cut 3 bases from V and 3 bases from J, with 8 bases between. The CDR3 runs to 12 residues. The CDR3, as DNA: TGCAGCGTTGATCCGGGGGACTATGGCTACACCTTC. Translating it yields CSVDPGDYGYTF.

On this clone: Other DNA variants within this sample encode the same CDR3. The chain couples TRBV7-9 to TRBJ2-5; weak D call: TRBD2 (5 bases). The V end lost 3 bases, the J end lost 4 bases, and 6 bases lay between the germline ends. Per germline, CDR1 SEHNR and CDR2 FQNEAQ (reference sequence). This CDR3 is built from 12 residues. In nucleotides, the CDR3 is TGTGCCAGCAGCTTCGGAGGAGAGACCCAGTACTTC. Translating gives CASSFGGETQYF. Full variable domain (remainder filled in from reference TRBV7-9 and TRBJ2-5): DTGVSQNPRHKITKRGQNVTFRCDPISEHNRLYWYRQTLGQGPEFLTYFQNEAQLEKSRLLSDRFSAERPKGSFSTLEIQRTEQGDSAMYLCASSFGGETQYFGPGTRLLVL.

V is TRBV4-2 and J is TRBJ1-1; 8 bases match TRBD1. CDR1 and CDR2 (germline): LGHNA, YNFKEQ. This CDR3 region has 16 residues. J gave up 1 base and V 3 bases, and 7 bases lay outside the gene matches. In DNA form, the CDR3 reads TGTGCCAGCAGCCACTACGGACAGGGTGAGAACACTGAAGCTTTCTTT. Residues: CASSHYGQGENTEAFF.

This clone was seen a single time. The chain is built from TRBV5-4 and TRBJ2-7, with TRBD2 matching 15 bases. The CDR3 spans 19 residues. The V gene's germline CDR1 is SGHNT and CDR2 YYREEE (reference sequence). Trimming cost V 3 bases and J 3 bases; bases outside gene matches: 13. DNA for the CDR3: TGTGCCAGCAGCTCCCACCGGACTAGCGGGAGGGGGAGGGACTACGAGCAGTACTTC. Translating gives CASSSHRTSGRGRDYEQYF.

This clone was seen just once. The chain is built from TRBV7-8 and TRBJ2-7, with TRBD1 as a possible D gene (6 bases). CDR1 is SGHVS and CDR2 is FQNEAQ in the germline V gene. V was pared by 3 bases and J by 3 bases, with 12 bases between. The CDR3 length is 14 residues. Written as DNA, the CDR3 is TGTGCCAGCAGCTTTAAGTGGGACAACTACGAGCAGTACTTC. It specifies CASSFKWDNYEQYF.

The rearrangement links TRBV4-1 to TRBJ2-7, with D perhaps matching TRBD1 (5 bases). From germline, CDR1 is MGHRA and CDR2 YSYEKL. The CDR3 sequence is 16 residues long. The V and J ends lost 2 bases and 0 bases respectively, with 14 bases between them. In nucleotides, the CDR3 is TGCGCCAGCAGCCAATCCCCCCAGGGCGGCTCCTACGAGCAGTACTTC. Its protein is CASSQSPQGGSYEQYF.

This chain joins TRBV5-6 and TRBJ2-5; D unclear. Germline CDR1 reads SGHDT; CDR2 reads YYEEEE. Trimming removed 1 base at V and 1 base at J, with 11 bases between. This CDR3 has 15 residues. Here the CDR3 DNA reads TGTGCCAGCAGCTTGAAGAGGTCAAGCCAAGAGACCCAGTACTTC. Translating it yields CASSLKRSSQETQYF.

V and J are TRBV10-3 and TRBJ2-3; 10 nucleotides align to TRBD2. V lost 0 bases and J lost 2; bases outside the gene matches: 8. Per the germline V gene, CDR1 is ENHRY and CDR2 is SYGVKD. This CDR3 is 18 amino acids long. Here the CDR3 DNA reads TGTGCCATCAGTGAGTCGACTGCTAGCGGGGGTCTCACAGATACGCAGTATTTT. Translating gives CAISESTASGGLTDTQYF.

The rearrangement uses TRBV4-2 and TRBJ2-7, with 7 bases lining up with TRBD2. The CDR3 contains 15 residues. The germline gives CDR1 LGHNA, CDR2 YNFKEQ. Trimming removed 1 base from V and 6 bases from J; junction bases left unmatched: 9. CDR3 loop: CASSQVAGESAEQYF. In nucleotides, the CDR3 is TGTGCCAGCAGCCAAGTGGCGGGAGAATCAGCCGAGCAGTACTTC.

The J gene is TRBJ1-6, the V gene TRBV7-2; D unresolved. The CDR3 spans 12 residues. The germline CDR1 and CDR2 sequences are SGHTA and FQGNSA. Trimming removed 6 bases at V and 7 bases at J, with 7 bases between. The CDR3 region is CASRRVNSPLHF. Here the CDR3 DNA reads TGTGCCAGCAGGCGGGTCAATTCACCCCTCCACTTT.

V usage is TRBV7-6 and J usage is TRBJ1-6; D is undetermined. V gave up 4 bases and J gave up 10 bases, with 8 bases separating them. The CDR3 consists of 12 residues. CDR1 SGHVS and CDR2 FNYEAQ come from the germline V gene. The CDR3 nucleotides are TGTGCCAGCAGCTCGAACGGGTCACCCCTCCACTTT. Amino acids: CASSSNGSPLHF.

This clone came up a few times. The chain's CDR3 is CASSETPVNTEAFF. CDR3 DNA sequence: TGCGCCAGCAGCGAGACCCCGGTTAACACTGAAGCTTTCTTT. This chain links TRBV10-1 with TRBJ1-1; no reliable D call. CDR1 WNHNN and CDR2 SYGVQD come from the germline V gene (reference sequence). V was cut by 6 bases and J by 2 bases, with 13 bases left in between. The CDR3 extends over 14 amino acids.